This T cell receptor (beta chain) was obtained from a study of blood T cell repertoires in COVID-19. Overall study: Material from acute and convalescent COVID-19 was sourced from the United States, Italy and Spain. T cells, B-cell-depleted T cells, or PBMCs provided the cDNA or gDNA that served as material.

Trimming removed 4 bases from V and 1 base from J, with 11 bases in between. Germline assignment: CDR1 MNHEY and CDR2 SMNVEV (reference sequence). The CDR3 runs to 14 residues. Original analysis: Reference gene primer amplification in the assay estimated nucleated cell counts. Sequencing used immunoSEQ multiplex PCR; TCRdb keeps in-frame clones, though not all of them. V and J calls and clone size are given by that table; D and trimming were obtained from the DNA. The table has about 77,000 clones, 80% seen once. In the case of this clone: Other nucleotide sequences in the sample specify the same CDR3.

The sample comprised peripheral blood. This chain joins TRBV27 and TRBJ2-7; a possible D gene is TRBD2 (6 bases). The source is a woman between 65 and 79 years old with acute or convalescent COVID-19. CDR3 sequence (DNA): TGTGCCAGCAGTTCCCCCGGGGGTTCCTACGAGCAGTACTTC. It codes for CASSSPGGSYEQYF.